These 27 T cell receptor beta chains were all obtained from the same sample, sequenced in a study of T cells in Graves' hyperthyroidism and ophthalmopathy (dated 2019 in TCRdb). The library was obtained by multiplex PCR. These reads were obtained on an Illumina HiSeq 2000. Amplification of TCR beta CDR3 regions was carried out from RNA transcripts. For the first round of RT-PCR on the TCR CDR3, the HTBI primer set was used together with the Qiagen OneStep RT-PCR kit. TCRdb took the public reads, trimmed them with fastp at Q25, ran MiXCR for clone calling and kept in-frame beta chains. A single entry per CDR3 protein holds the most common genes and DNA from its merged rows. The sample table lists 650,000 to 700,000 distinct CDR3 sequences, 15% to 20% of them with a count of one. The ten most abundant clones make up about a sixth of the sample. Sample: blood. All receptors derive from a man aged 50 to 60 with Graves' hyperthyroidism.

This clonotype appeared many times. The chain employs TRBV12-3 or TRBV12-4 and TRBJ1-4; D may be TRBD1 (5 bases). Trimming removed 1 base at V and 8 bases at J, with 14 bases between. CDR3 size: 15 residues. The CDR3 spells CASSLGAGRGEKLFF. The DNA for the CDR3 is TGTGCCAGCAGTTTAGGGGCGGGACGAGGGGAAAAACTGTTTTTT.

The chain is built from TRBV5-5 and TRBJ1-2, with TRBD1 identical over 7 bases. Germline loops: CDR1 SGHKS, CDR2 YYEKEE (reference sequence). With 0 bases clipped from V and 2 bases from J, the junction kept 13 bases outside the gene matches. The CDR3 spans 18 residues. The DNA of the CDR3 is TGTGCCAGCAGCTTGGAGGAATGGGAGACAGGGAAGAACTATGGCTACACCTTC. Protein product: CASSLEEWETGKNYGYTF.

The chain joins TRBV30 to TRBJ2-1; D could derive from TRBD1 or TRBD2 (6 bases each). The V end lost 2 bases, the J end lost 1 base, and 9 bases lay between the germline ends. The CDR3 runs 14 residues. Germline loops: CDR1 GTSNPN, CDR2 SVGIG (reference sequence). CDR3 region: CAWSRGGSYNEQFF. The CDR3 DNA follows: TGTGCCTGGAGTAGAGGGGGGTCCTACAATGAGCAGTTCTTC.

This clonotype was recorded many times. The gene calls are TRBV7-9 and TRBJ1-2; D may be TRBD1 (5 bases). Germline V gene data show CDR1 as SEHNR and CDR2 as FQNEAQ (reference sequence). The CDR3 spans 15 residues. V was clipped by 3 bases and J by 3 bases, with 14 bases between them. CDR3 protein: CASSFTGSTDYGYTF. CDR3 in DNA: TGTGCCAGCAGCTTTACAGGATCCACGGACTATGGCTACACCTTC.

This clonotype was found many times. The CDR3 region is CASSLVVARTSVYEQYF. The CDR3 DNA reads as TGTGCCAGCAGCTTAGTGGTTGCGAGGACTAGCGTCTACGAGCAGTACTTC. This rearrangement joins TRBV7-2 to TRBJ2-7, with 9 positions matching TRBD2. The CDR3 consists of 17 residues. The germline gives CDR1 SGHTA, CDR2 FQGNSA. The V segment lost 1 base and the J segment 3 bases; nucleotides outside the gene matches: 10.

J is TRBJ2-5 and V is TRBV7-2; D perhaps matches TRBD2 (6 bases). The length of the CDR3 is 15 residues. V lost 5 bases and J 2 bases, leaving 15 bases between the germline ends. Germline CDR1 and CDR2: SGHTA and FQGNSA. In DNA, the CDR3 is TGTGCCAGCAGCCCCAATAGCGGCCAGCAAGAGACCCAGTACTTC. It yields the protein CASSPNSGQQETQYF.

Remarks on this clonotype: A much larger clone differs by one base, so this may be a read error. The chain uses TRBV6-9 and TRBJ1-2, with 7 bases that match TRBD1. The CDR3 extends over 16 amino acids. Germline lookup yields CDR1 MNHGY and CDR2 SVAAGI. With 3 bases clipped from V and 5 bases from J, the junction kept 12 bases outside the gene matches. The CDR3 loop is CASSYGGGGQRYGYTF. The CDR3 coding sequence is TGTGCCAGCAGTTACGGGGGAGGGGGACAGCGTTATGGCTACACCTTC.

This rearrangement joins TRBV3-1 to TRBJ2-1; tentative D call: TRBD2 (5 bases). CDR1 is LGHDT and CDR2 is YNNKEL in the germline V gene (reference sequence). This CDR3 is 14 amino acids long. V was trimmed by 5 bases and J by 6 bases, leaving 14 bases between them. CDR3 sequence: CASSSRASFNEQFF. The DNA of the CDR3 is TGTGCCAGCAGCTCGAGGGCCAGCTTCAATGAGCAGTTCTTC.

This clonotype was found many times. The rearrangement joins TRBV12-3 or TRBV12-4 to TRBJ1-5; 7 bases match TRBD1. V was pared by 5 bases and J by 2 bases, with 6 bases of the junction left unmatched. This CDR3 has 15 amino acids. The CDR3 nucleotides are TGTGCCAGCAGTCCCCAGGGGGTTCGCAATCAGCCCCAGCATTTT. As protein: CASSPQGVRNQPQHF.

The chain couples TRBV20-1 to TRBJ2-7; weak D call: TRBD2 (5 bases). Germline CDR1 is DFQATT and CDR2 is SNEGSKA (reference sequence). Trimming pared 3 bases from V and 0 bases from J, leaving 9 bases between. The CDR3 consists of 13 residues. The CDR3: CSASLLDSYEQYF. CDR3 DNA sequence: TGCAGTGCTAGCTTACTAGACTCCTACGAGCAGTACTTC.

This clonotype occurred many times. The chain links TRBV10-1 to TRBJ1-6, with 8 bases fitting TRBD1. The CDR3 is made up of 14 amino acids. V trimming: 8 bases; J trimming: 5 bases; junction bases outside the gene matches: 5. Per germline, CDR1 WNHNN and CDR2 SYGVQD (reference sequence). The CDR3 reads CASGQDRDNSPLHF. CDR3 DNA: TGCGCCAGCGGCCAGGACAGGGATAATTCACCCCTCCACTTT.

The chain carries TRBV15 and TRBJ1-5; D remains unclear. The germline gives CDR1 LNHNV, CDR2 YYDKDF (reference sequence). There are 13 residues in the CDR3. The V end was cut by 6 bases, the J end by 3 bases, with 9 bases between. CDR3: CATRGETNQPQHF. Written as DNA, the CDR3 is TGTGCCACCAGAGGAGAGACCAATCAGCCCCAGCATTTT.

This clonotype occurred a few times. The V call is TRBV25-1, the J call TRBJ2-1; D is ambiguous. There are 12 residues in the CDR3. Trimming pared 2 bases from V and 9 bases from J, leaving 8 bases between. Germline-derived CDR1 and CDR2 are MGHDK and SYGVNS. CDR3 coding DNA: TGTGCCAGCAGTGAAATCGTGGGTGAGCAGTTCTTC. Its translation is CASSEIVGEQFF.

The gene calls are TRBV24-1 and TRBJ2-2, with D possibly being TRBD1 (5 bases). The germline V gene encodes CDR1 KGHDR and CDR2 SFDVKD. This CDR3 region has 14 residues. Between the trimmed V and J ends, which lost 0 bases and 6 bases, there was a span of 7 bases. The CDR3 region is CATSDLQGAGELFF. DNA for the CDR3: TGTGCCACCAGTGATTTGCAAGGGGCCGGGGAGCTGTTTTTT.

This clonotype came up many times. Here the CDR3 reads CASSITQGGSPLHF. The DNA of the CDR3 is TGTGCCAGCAGTATAACACAGGGCGGCTCACCCCTCCACTTT. The chain couples TRBV12-3 or TRBV12-4 to TRBJ1-6, with D possibly matching TRBD1 (6 bases). The V and J ends lost 5 bases and 10 bases respectively, with 15 bases between them. The CDR3 consists of 14 residues.

Note on this clonotype: An end of the junction does not agree with germline; a read error may underlie this. The gene calls are TRBV5-1 and TRBJ1-5, with no clear D. This CDR3 is 15 amino acids long. Germline V gene sequence: CDR1 SGHRS, CDR2 YFSETQ. DNA for the CDR3: TGCGCCGGCAGCTTGCGTGGGGATAGCAATCAGCCCCAGCATTTT. This encodes CAGSLRGDSNQPQHF.

This clonotype was observed a few times. The chain couples TRBV20-1 to TRBJ1-1; D call uncertain. CDR1 is DFQATT, CDR2 SNEGSKA, per germline (reference sequence). CDR3 length equals 16 residues. V was clipped by 3 bases and J by 3 bases, with 20 bases between them. The chain's CDR3 is CSARKVGGSAYTEAFF. CDR3 coding DNA: TGCAGTGCTAGGAAGGTCGGTGGGTCAGCCTACACTGAAGCTTTCTTT.

Here the CDR3 reads CASSDSASGIWNEQFF. CDR3 nucleotide sequence: TGCGCCAGCAGCGATAGTGCTAGCGGGATTTGGAATGAGCAGTTCTTC. The chain joins TRBV5-1 to TRBJ2-1; 9 nucleotides line up with TRBD2. This CDR3 is built from 16 residues. Trimming cost V 4 bases and J 7 bases; bases outside gene matches: 12. The germline CDR1 and CDR2 sequences are SGHRS and YFSETQ.

This clonotype was observed once. V gene TRBV20-1 combines with J gene TRBJ2-1; the match to TRBD2 covers 9 bases. This CDR3 spans 12 amino acids. The germline CDR1 and CDR2 sequences are DFQATT and SNEGSKA (reference sequence). V lost 4 bases to trimming and J lost 9 bases; unmatched junction nucleotides: 4. This CDR3 is CSATSGTSEQFF. In nucleotides, the CDR3 is TGCAGTGCTACTAGCGGGACGTCTGAGCAGTTCTTC.

The chain is built from TRBV10-3 and TRBJ1-1; D gene unclear. Germline lookup yields CDR1 ENHRY and CDR2 SYGVKD. CDR3 length: 14 residues. The V end lost 3 bases, the J end lost 2 bases, and 10 bases lay between the germline ends. CDR3 protein: CAISERTINTEAFF. The DNA of the CDR3 is TGTGCCATCAGTGAAAGGACGATAAACACTGAAGCTTTCTTT.

In its sample, this clonotype was seen a few times. The V and J genes are TRBV27 and TRBJ2-7; 10 nucleotides match TRBD1. Germline V gene sequence: CDR1 MNHEY, CDR2 SMNVEV (reference sequence). Unmatched junction bases numbered 2, after V lost 2 bases and J lost 7 bases. This CDR3 spans 13 amino acids. The CDR3 sequence is CASSLDRGLEQYF. The CDR3, as DNA: TGTGCCAGCAGTTTAGACAGGGGGCTGGAGCAGTACTTC.

There are many counts of this clonotype. V and J are TRBV11-3 and TRBJ2-1; 9 bases line up with TRBD2. V dropped 6 bases and J dropped 7; count of bases not matched to a gene: 10. CDR1 is SGHNT, CDR2 YENEEA, per germline. The CDR3 is 15 amino acids. For the CDR3, the DNA is TGTGCCAGCAGTCGTTATAGCGGGAGAAGGAATGAGCAGTTCTTC. Its protein product is CASSRYSGRRNEQFF. The full variable domain, with the rest looked up from reference TRBV11-3 and TRBJ2-1, is EAGVVQSPRYKIIEKKQPVAFWCNPISGHNTLYWYLQNLGQGPELLIRYENEEAVDDSQLPKDRFSAERLKGVDSTLKIQPAELGDSAVYLCASSRYSGRRNEQFFGPGTRLTVL.

This clonotype was counted ten times or more. The chain is built from TRBV11-2 and TRBJ2-1, with D possibly matching TRBD1 (5 bases). The germline CDR1 and CDR2 sequences are SGHAT and FQNNGV. CDR3 length equals 14 residues. V lost 3 bases and J 2 bases, leaving 8 bases between the germline ends. CDR3 bases: TGTGCCAGCAGCTTGGGGCCAACCTACAATGAGCAGTTCTTC. Amino acids: CASSLGPTYNEQFF.

This chain connects TRBV24-1 to TRBJ2-1; possible D gene TRBD2, 6 bases. The ends were cut back, 4 bases at V and 7 bases at J, with 13 bases in the middle. CDR3 length: 14 amino acids. Germline assignment: CDR1 KGHDR and CDR2 SFDVKD. The CDR3 sequence: CATSDPTLANEQFF. CDR3 coding DNA: TGTGCCACCAGTGACCCCACTCTAGCGAATGAGCAGTTCTTC.

The chain is built from TRBV7-2 and TRBJ2-7; 12 bases map to TRBD2. V trimming: 2 bases; J trimming: 6 bases; junction bases outside the gene matches: 8. The CDR3 covers 16 residues. Germline lookup yields CDR1 SGHTA and CDR2 FQGNSA. The CDR3 reads CASSLRPTSGSGEQYF. The CDR3 nucleotides read TGTGCCAGCAGCTTAAGGCCGACTAGCGGGAGTGGCGAGCAGTACTTC.

This clonotype has at least ten counts. The V and J genes are TRBV2 and TRBJ1-5; D is possibly TRBD1 (6 bases). This CDR3 spans 16 amino acids. Germline V gives CDR1 SNHLY, CDR2 FYNNEI. Trimming cost V 3 bases and J 3 bases, with 15 bases left between them. In nucleotides, the CDR3 is TGTGCCAGCAGTGAGCTGGGGGCAGGGGACAATCAGCCCCAGCATTTT. Translating gives CASSELGAGDNQPQHF. Full variable domain (missing parts from reference TRBV2 and TRBJ1-5): EPEVTQTPSHQVTQMGQEVILRCVPISNHLYFYWYRQILGQKVEFLVSFYNNEISEKSEIFDDQFSVERPDGSNFTLKIRSTKLEDSAMYFCASSELGAGDNQPQHFGDGTRLSIL.

This clonotype was counted ten times or more. The rearrangement uses TRBV12-3 or TRBV12-4 and TRBJ1-2; 7 bases map to TRBD1. V dropped 6 bases and J dropped 6; count of bases not matched to a gene: 7. The CDR3 is made up of 13 amino acids. The CDR3, as DNA: TGTGCCAGCAGGACCCGGGACAGAGATGGCTACACCTTC. It yields the protein CASRTRDRDGYTF.